This T cell receptor (beta chain) was sequenced during a study of blood T cell repertoires in COVID-19. Across the whole study: Acute and convalescent COVID-19 samples came from the United States, Italy and Spain. In each case, the material was cDNA or gDNA derived from T cells, B-cell-depleted T cells, or PBMCs.

V was clipped by 3 bases and J by 2 bases, with 8 bases between them. Germline-derived CDR1 and CDR2 are LGHDT and YNNKEL (reference sequence). CDR3 length: 14 amino acids. Methods used by the authors: The authors estimated nucleated cell counts from reference gene primer amplification. The protocol was immunoSEQ multiplex PCR, while the TCRdb copy is restricted to in-frame clones and leaves out a portion. The V and J calls and clone size were taken over from that table, and D and trimming were inferred from the DNA. The table records about 150,000 clones, over 70% of them present only once. Specimen: peripheral blood. The sequence was collected from a man older than 75 with acute or convalescent COVID-19. The rearrangement joins TRBV3-1 (or the pseudogene TRBV3-2) to TRBJ1-5; D call uncertain. CDR3 residues: CASSQTSGNQPQHF. The CDR3 nucleotides read TGTGCCAGCAGCCAGACATCTGGCAATCAGCCCCAGCATTTT.